These T cell receptor beta chains were read from a single sample in a study of glioma-infiltrating T cells after dendritic cell vaccination. Produced via immunoSEQ multiplex PCR; TCRdb's table is partial and in-frame only. The sample lists 60,000 to 70,000 clones; 82% were seen once. The specimen comprised blood, sampled before dendritic cell vaccination. These TCRs come from a human donor with glioblastoma. CDR3s include the opening cysteine and the closing phenylalanine or tryptophan. The order of the fields is clone size, D gene, J gene, V gene, CDR3 protein, CDR3 DNA. D genes are given only for firm matches. Expanded clones get a size class; other rows say once, few or many, or leave the size out.

abundance: -; d_gene: -; j_gene: TRBJ1-2; v_gene: TRBV10-2; CDR3aa: CASSLGAVYGYTF; CDR3nt: TGCGCCAGCAGTTTGGGGGCGGTCTATGGCTACACCTTC
abundance: -; d_gene: TRBD1; j_gene: TRBJ1-1; v_gene: TRBV29-1; CDR3aa: CSVAKGAENTEAFF; CDR3nt: TGCAGCGTTGCTAAGGGGGCGGAAAACACTGAAGCTTTCTTT
abundance: -; d_gene: -; j_gene: TRBJ1-2; v_gene: TRBV11-2; CDR3aa: CASSLDRRQPNYGYTF; CDR3nt: TGTGCCAGCAGCTTAGATAGGAGGCAGCCTAACTATGGCTACACCTTC
abundance: once; d_gene: -; j_gene: TRBJ2-5; v_gene: TRBV9; CDR3aa: CASSVGARDSQETQYF; CDR3nt: TGTGCCAGCAGCGTAGGGGCTCGAGACAGCCAAGAGACCCAGTACTTC
abundance: -; d_gene: TRBD1; j_gene: TRBJ1-1; v_gene: TRBV7-9; CDR3aa: CASRQTGAPNTEAFF; CDR3nt: TGTGCCAGCAGGCAGACAGGGGCCCCGAACACTGAAGCTTTCTTT
abundance: -; d_gene: TRBD2; j_gene: TRBJ2-7; v_gene: TRBV4-2; CDR3aa: CASSQVRQQRGSYEQYF; CDR3nt: TGTGCCAGCAGCCAAGTCCGCCAGCAGCGGGGGTCCTACGAGCAGTACTTC
abundance: -; d_gene: -; j_gene: TRBJ2-5; v_gene: TRBV11-2; CDR3aa: CASSLDRLQETQYF; CDR3nt: TGTGCCAGCAGCTTAGACAGATTACAAGAGACCCAGTACTTC
abundance: -; d_gene: -; j_gene: TRBJ1-1; v_gene: TRBV19; CDR3aa: CASSIWPGRSTEAFF; CDR3nt: TGTGCCAGTAGTATATGGCCTGGGAGGAGCACTGAAGCTTTCTTT
abundance: -; d_gene: -; j_gene: TRBJ1-5; v_gene: TRBV18; CDR3aa: CATSLAGRAAQPQHF; CDR3nt: TGTGCCACCTCTCTAGCCGGGAGGGCCGCTCAGCCCCAGCATTTT
abundance: -; d_gene: TRBD2; j_gene: TRBJ2-5; v_gene: TRBV27; CDR3aa: CASMVGRGQETQYF; CDR3nt: TGTGCCAGCATGGTCGGGCGGGGGCAAGAGACCCAGTACTTC
abundance: -; d_gene: TRBD2; j_gene: TRBJ2-7; v_gene: TRBV6-5; CDR3aa: CASTGGIPYEQYF; CDR3nt: TGTGCCAGCACGGGGGGAATCCCCTACGAGCAGTACTTC
abundance: -; d_gene: TRBD1; j_gene: TRBJ1-1; v_gene: TRBV28; CDR3aa: CASSQTGQGYIAAFF; CDR3nt: TGTGCCAGCAGTCAAACCGGACAGGGGTATATAGCGGCTTTCTTT
abundance: -; d_gene: -; j_gene: TRBJ2-7; v_gene: TRBV7-9; CDR3aa: CASSHLGREQYF; CDR3nt: TGTGCCAGCAGCCACCTCGGCAGGGAGCAGTACTTC
abundance: -; d_gene: -; j_gene: TRBJ2-7; v_gene: TRBV6-6; CDR3aa: CASSYPRTAFYEQYF; CDR3nt: TGTGCCAGCAGTTACCCCCGGACAGCATTCTACGAGCAGTACTTC
abundance: -; d_gene: -; j_gene: TRBJ1-4; v_gene: TRBV6-1; CDR3aa: CASSEGQLAKKLFF; CDR3nt: TGTGCCAGCAGTGAAGGACAGCTGGCGAAAAAACTGTTTTTT
abundance: -; d_gene: TRBD1; j_gene: TRBJ2-2; v_gene: TRBV5-8; CDR3aa: CASSHRGSGELFF; CDR3nt: TGTGCCAGCAGCCACAGGGGCTCCGGGGAGCTGTTTTTT
abundance: -; d_gene: -; j_gene: TRBJ1-6; v_gene: TRBV5-6; CDR3aa: CASRIEGIGSPLHF; CDR3nt: TGTGCCAGCAGGATTGAGGGTATCGGATCACCCCTCCACTTT
abundance: -; d_gene: TRBD2; j_gene: TRBJ2-3; v_gene: TRBV7-9; CDR3aa: CASSSGLAGRYF; CDR3nt: TGTGCCAGCAGCTCGGGACTAGCGGGCAGGTATTTT
abundance: -; d_gene: TRBD2; j_gene: TRBJ2-5; v_gene: TRBV10-1; CDR3aa: CASKASGGPQETQYF; CDR3nt: TGCGCCAGCAAGGCTAGCGGGGGGCCACAAGAGACCCAGTACTTC
abundance: -; d_gene: TRBD2; j_gene: TRBJ2-3; v_gene: TRBV5-4; CDR3aa: CASSLGLAGGGPDTQYF; CDR3nt: TGTGCCAGCAGCTTGGGACTAGCGGGGGGGGGCCCAGATACGCAGTATTTT
abundance: -; d_gene: -; j_gene: TRBJ1-1; v_gene: TRBV19; CDR3aa: CASSMPGMNTEAFF; CDR3nt: TGTGCCAGTAGTATGCCAGGGATGAACACTGAAGCTTTCTTT
abundance: -; d_gene: -; j_gene: TRBJ2-7; v_gene: TRBV6-6; CDR3aa: CASASGVGHSYEQYF; CDR3nt: TGTGCCAGCGCCTCGGGGGTGGGGCACTCCTACGAGCAGTACTTC
abundance: -; d_gene: TRBD1; j_gene: TRBJ1-1; v_gene: TRBV18; CDR3aa: CASSQTGAEAFF; CDR3nt: TGTGCCAGCTCACAGACAGGGGCAGAAGCTTTCTTT
abundance: -; d_gene: -; j_gene: TRBJ1-6; v_gene: TRBV29-1; CDR3aa: CSVKGENSPLHF; CDR3nt: TGCAGCGTTAAGGGGGAGAATTCACCCCTCCACTTT
abundance: -; d_gene: TRBD1; j_gene: TRBJ2-4; v_gene: TRBV19; CDR3aa: CASSSGTGGDIQYF; CDR3nt: TGTGCCAGTAGTTCCGGGACAGGGGGGGACATTCAGTACTTC
abundance: -; d_gene: -; j_gene: TRBJ2-7; v_gene: TRBV7-2; CDR3aa: CASSLGGLSQYF; CDR3nt: TGTGCCAGCAGCTTAGGAGGGTTAAGCCAGTACTTC
abundance: -; d_gene: -; j_gene: TRBJ2-7; v_gene: TRBV29-1; CDR3aa: CSVGTGSSYEQYF; CDR3nt: TGCAGCGTTGGTACCGGGAGCTCCTACGAGCAGTACTTC
abundance: -; d_gene: TRBD1; j_gene: TRBJ1-2; v_gene: TRBV10-3; CDR3aa: CAISESDRDYGYTF; CDR3nt: TGTGCCATCAGTGAGTCGGACAGGGACTATGGCTACACCTTC
abundance: few; d_gene: -; j_gene: TRBJ1-2; v_gene: TRBV5-6; CDR3aa: CASSLELGIPYGYTF; CDR3nt: TGTGCCAGCAGCTTGGAGCTAGGCATACCCTATGGCTACACCTTC
abundance: -; d_gene: -; j_gene: TRBJ2-3; v_gene: TRBV6-5; CDR3aa: CASSYRGFTDTQYF; CDR3nt: TGTGCCAGCAGTTACCGGGGGTTCACAGATACGCAGTATTTT
abundance: -; d_gene: TRBD1; j_gene: TRBJ1-6; v_gene: TRBV28; CDR3aa: CASTDPNTGVNSPLHF; CDR3nt: TGTGCCAGCACCGACCCGAATACAGGGGTTAATTCACCCCTCCACTTT
abundance: few; d_gene: -; j_gene: TRBJ1-3; v_gene: TRBV10-3; CDR3aa: CAIRGGSGNTIYF; CDR3nt: TGTGCCATCCGAGGGGGCTCTGGAAACACCATATATTTT
abundance: -; d_gene: -; j_gene: TRBJ1-1; v_gene: TRBV2; CDR3aa: CASSEMPGAFF; CDR3nt: TGTGCCAGCAGTGAAATGCCAGGGGCTTTCTTT
abundance: -; d_gene: -; j_gene: TRBJ1-5; v_gene: TRBV23-1; CDR3aa: CASSHSDRRDQPQHF; CDR3nt: TGCGCCAGCAGTCACTCCGACAGGCGAGATCAGCCCCAGCATTTT
abundance: -; d_gene: TRBD2; j_gene: TRBJ2-3; v_gene: TRBV5-1; CDR3aa: CASSMGLATDTQYF; CDR3nt: TGCGCCAGCAGCATGGGACTAGCGACAGATACGCAGTATTTT
abundance: -; d_gene: TRBD2; j_gene: TRBJ2-1; v_gene: TRBV4-1; CDR3aa: CASSGTGGVTYNEQFF; CDR3nt: TGCGCCAGCAGCGGTACCGGGGGGGTCACCTACAATGAGCAGTTCTTC
abundance: -; d_gene: -; j_gene: TRBJ2-5; v_gene: TRBV5-1; CDR3aa: CASSEAWVLPQETQYF; CDR3nt: TGCGCCAGCAGCGAGGCCTGGGTCCTCCCTCAAGAGACCCAGTACTTC
abundance: -; d_gene: -; j_gene: TRBJ2-3; v_gene: TRBV10-3; CDR3aa: CAISPLSSSTDTQYF; CDR3nt: TGTGCCATCAGCCCCCTATCGTCTAGCACAGATACGCAGTATTTT
abundance: -; d_gene: TRBD1; j_gene: TRBJ2-7; v_gene: TRBV6-5; CDR3aa: CASSYHRGLAYEQYF; CDR3nt: TGTGCCAGCAGTTACCACAGGGGGCTCGCCTACGAGCAGTACTTC
abundance: -; d_gene: TRBD1; j_gene: TRBJ2-7; v_gene: TRBV4-1; CDR3aa: CASSHGTEYEQYF; CDR3nt: TGCGCCAGCAGCCATGGGACAGAATACGAGCAGTACTTC